What follows are 5 T cell receptor beta chains derived from one specimen sequenced in a study of cytomegalovirus exposure and HLA in healthy donors. PCR involved 60 Vbeta and 13 Jbeta primers. Assay used: immunoSEQ multiplex PCR; TCRdb lists only in-frame clones, some missing. The sample has roughly 71,000 clones. Specimen: PBMCs. These receptors all come from a woman aged 40-49 years in good health and CMV-seropositive.

The genes are TRBV2 and TRBJ1-6; D gene ambiguous. Trimming removed 4 bases from V and 3 bases from J, with 10 bases in between. The CDR3 sequence is 15 residues long. Germline V gene data show CDR1 as SNHLY and CDR2 as FYNNEI. The CDR3 DNA reads TGTGCCAGCAGTGCCCCCACTCTCTATAATTCACCCCTCCACTTT. It translates to CASSAPTLYNSPLHF.

The chain links TRBV9 to TRBJ2-1, with D perhaps TRBD1 (5 bases). The CDR3 covers 14 residues. The germline V gene has CDR1 SGDLS and CDR2 YYNGEE. V lost 0 bases to trimming and J lost 7 bases, with 11 bases between them. CDR3 amino acids: CASSVVGRVNEQFF. In DNA, the CDR3 is TGTGCCAGCAGCGTAGTGGGCAGGGTGAATGAGCAGTTCTTC. The full variable domain, with the rest looked up from reference TRBV9 and TRBJ2-1, is DSGVTQTPKHLITATGQRVTLRCSPRSGDLSVYWYQQSLDQGLQFLIQYYNGEERAKGNILERFSAQQFPDLHSELNLSSLELGDSALYFCASSVVGRVNEQFFGPGTRLTVL.

This rearrangement joins TRBV6-5 to TRBJ1-1, with D maybe TRBD1 (5 bases). Trimming cost V 2 bases and J 1 base, with 14 bases left between them. Germline V CDR1 and CDR2: MNHEY, SVGAGI. The CDR3 extends over 16 amino acids. CDR3 nucleotides: TGTGCCAGCAGTTACGCCTACAGGTTAAGGAACACTGAAGCTTTCTTT. Translated: CASSYAYRLRNTEAFF.

The chain links TRBV5-1 to TRBJ2-5; 7 bases are a match to TRBD1. Trimming cost V 5 bases and J 4 bases; bases outside gene matches: 2. CDR1 is SGHRS, CDR2 YFSETQ, per germline. CDR3 size: 12 residues. CDR3 DNA: TGCGCCAGCAGTCCAGGGGGAGAGACCCAGTACTTC. It is translated as CASSPGGETQYF.

The chain joins TRBV6-6 to TRBJ2-3, with D possibly matching TRBD1 (6 bases). The V gene lost 6 bases and the J gene lost 3 bases, with 13 bases spanning the gap. This CDR3 spans 14 amino acids. From germline, CDR1 is MNHNY and CDR2 SVGAGI (reference sequence). DNA for the CDR3: TGTGCCAGCAGGAAAGACAGGAATACAGATACGCAGTATTTT. It codes for CASRKDRNTDTQYF.